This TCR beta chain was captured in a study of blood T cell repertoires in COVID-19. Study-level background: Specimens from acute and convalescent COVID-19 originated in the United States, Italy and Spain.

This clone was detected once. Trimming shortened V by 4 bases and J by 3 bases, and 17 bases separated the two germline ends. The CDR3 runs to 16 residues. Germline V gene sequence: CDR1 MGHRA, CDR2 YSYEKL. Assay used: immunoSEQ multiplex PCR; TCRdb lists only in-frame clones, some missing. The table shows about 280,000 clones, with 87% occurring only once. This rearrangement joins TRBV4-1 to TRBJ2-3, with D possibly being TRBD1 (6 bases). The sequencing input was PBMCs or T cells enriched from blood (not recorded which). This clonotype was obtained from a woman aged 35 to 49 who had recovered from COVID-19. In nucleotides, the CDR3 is TGCGCCAGCAGCCTCTCCCCCACAGGGAAGACAGATACGCAGTATTTT. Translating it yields CASSLSPTGKTDTQYF.